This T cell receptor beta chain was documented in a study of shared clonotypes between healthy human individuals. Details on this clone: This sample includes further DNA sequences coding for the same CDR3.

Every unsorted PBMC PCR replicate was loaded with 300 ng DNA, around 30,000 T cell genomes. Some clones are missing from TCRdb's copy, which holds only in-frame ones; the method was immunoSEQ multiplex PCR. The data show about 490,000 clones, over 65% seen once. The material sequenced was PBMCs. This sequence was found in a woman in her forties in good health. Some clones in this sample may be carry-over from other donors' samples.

CDR3 in amino acids: CASSRDRTYEQYF. CDR3 nucleotide sequence: TGTGCCAGTAGTAGGGACCGAACCTACGAGCAGTACTTC. This chain connects TRBV19 to TRBJ2-7; TRBD1 or TRBD2 may be the D gene (5 bases each). The CDR3 is 13 amino acids. The V gene's germline CDR1 is LNHDA and CDR2 SQIVND (reference sequence). V was cut by 4 bases and J by 2 bases, with 9 bases left in between.